One TCR beta chain is described in this entry. Its antigen is not identified. Trimming cost V 5 bases and J 6 bases; bases outside gene matches: 6. The germline gives CDR1 MNHEY, CDR2 SVGAGI. The CDR3 runs 15 residues. Generated by immunoSEQ multiplex PCR, the TCRdb table keeps only in-frame clones and is missing some. The repertoire table contains 150,000 or so clones. This record comes from a study of T cell responses to AZD1222 COVID-19 vaccine. Study findings and constraints: Clonal diversity was possibly underestimated; the donors were predominantly white British and more often female. Nearly half of spike-specific TCRs reportedly target unmutated variant regions.

Sequencing was performed on peripheral blood. The gene calls are TRBV6-5 and TRBJ2-3, with 12 positions matching TRBD2. The TCR comes from an adult in good health. The CDR3 sequence is CASSRLAGVEDTQYF. CDR3 nucleotide sequence: TGTGCCAGCAGTCGACTAGCGGGGGTAGAGGATACGCAGTATTTT.